This T cell receptor (beta chain) was identified in a study of blood T cell repertoires in COVID-19. Study overall: There were acute and convalescent COVID-19 samples, and they came from the United States, Italy and Spain. Sample material is recorded as cDNA or gDNA derived from T cells, B-cell-depleted T cells, or PBMCs.

The CDR3 is 15 amino acids. From germline, CDR1 is SGHNT and CDR2 YYREEE (reference sequence). With 0 bases removed from V and 3 bases from J, the gap between germline ends came to 12 bases. Original processing methods: Estimated nucleated cell counts came from reference gene primer amplification. The table came from immunoSEQ multiplex PCR; TCRdb's copy has only in-frame clones and leaves some out. The D gene and trimming were derived from the DNA, and the V and J assignments and clone size from that table. The repertoire has about 60,000 clones, roughly 87% of them found once; the top ten carry around 10%.

The genes are TRBV5-4 and TRBJ1-1; D may be TRBD1 (5 bases). The specimen was peripheral blood. The source is a human donor with acute or convalescent COVID-19. The donor label of this sample is uncertain. Written as DNA, the CDR3 is TGTGCCAGCAGCTTGGGCTTGGGAGGGGACACTGAAGCTTTCTTT. Protein product: CASSLGLGGDTEAFF.